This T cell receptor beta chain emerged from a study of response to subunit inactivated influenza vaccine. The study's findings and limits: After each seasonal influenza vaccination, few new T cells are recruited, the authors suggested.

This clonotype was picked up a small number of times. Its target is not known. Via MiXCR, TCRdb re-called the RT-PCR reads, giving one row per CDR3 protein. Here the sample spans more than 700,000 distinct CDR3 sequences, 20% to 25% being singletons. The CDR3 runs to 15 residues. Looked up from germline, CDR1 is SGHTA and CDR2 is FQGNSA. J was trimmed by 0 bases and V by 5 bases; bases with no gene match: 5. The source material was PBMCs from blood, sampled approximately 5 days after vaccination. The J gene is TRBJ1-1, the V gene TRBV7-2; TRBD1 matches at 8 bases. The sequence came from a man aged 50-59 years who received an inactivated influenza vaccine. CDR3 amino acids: CASSTWTGMNTEAFF. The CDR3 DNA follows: TGTGCCAGCAGCACTTGGACAGGGATGAACACTGAAGCTTTCTTT. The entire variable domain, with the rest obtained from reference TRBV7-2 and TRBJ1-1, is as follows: GAGVSQSPSNKVTEKGKDVELRCDPISGHTALYWYRQSLGQGLEFLIYFQGNSAPDKSGLPSDRFSAERTGGSVSTLTIQRTQQEDSAVYLCASSTWTGMNTEAFFGQGTRLTVV.